The 18 T cell receptor beta chains presented below share a single source sample, sequenced in a study of T cell repertoires in cytomegalovirus infection. TCRdb re-called the reads through MiXCR, storing one row per CDR3 protein. The sample has 400,000 or so distinct CDR3 sequences; approximately 33% are singletons. Sequenced material: PBMCs. These receptors were collected from a human donor in good health (CMV status not recorded). Some clones in this sample may be carry-over from other donors' samples.

The CDR3 here is CASSQWTGLADSYEQYF. The CDR3 nucleotides are TGTGCCAGCAGTCAGTGGACGGGACTAGCGGATTCCTACGAGCAGTACTTC. V is TRBV6-2 or TRBV6-3 and J is TRBJ2-7; 11 nucleotides align to TRBD2. Germline trimming cut 5 bases from V and 1 base from J; bases unmatched to any gene: 10. The germline V gene encodes CDR1 MNHEY and CDR2 SVGEGT. The CDR3 length is 17 residues.

This clonotype has a handful of counts. This chain connects TRBV12-3 or TRBV12-4 to TRBJ2-7; D gene uncertain. This CDR3 spans 15 amino acids. V dropped 6 bases and J dropped 0 bases, with 15 bases sitting between them. Written as DNA, the CDR3 is TGTGCCAGCAGCCCCCACATTTGGCCCTCCTACGAGCAGTACTTC. This translates into CASSPHIWPSYEQYF.

The table lists this clonotype with a few counts. The rearrangement joins TRBV6-1 to TRBJ1-5; D is uncertain. V lost 3 bases, J lost 3 bases, and 12 bases lay in between. The length of the CDR3 is 15 residues. Germline loops: CDR1 MNHNS, CDR2 SASEGT. CDR3 residues: CASSDVSTPNQPQHF. CDR3 sequence (DNA): TGTGCCAGCAGTGACGTCTCGACCCCCAATCAGCCCCAGCATTTT.

This clonotype occurred a few times. A much larger clone is a single base away; this may be a read error. The limits of the CDR3 on the DNA are not certain, so only TCRdb's listed CDR3 is given. The V and J genes are TRBV7-4 and TRBJ2-1; the table assigns TRBD2, which was not confirmed against the DNA. The CDR3 sequence runs 18 residues, both termini included. From germline, CDR1 is SGHVT and CDR2 SQSDAQ. The CDR3 here is CASSLVAVGSSTYNEQSF.

This chain joins TRBV7-4 and TRBJ2-1; 10 bases are shared with TRBD2. Germline V gives CDR1 SGHVT, CDR2 SQSDAQ. Losses at the gene ends were 4 bases for V and 2 bases for J; bases not matched to a gene: 14. The CDR3 sequence is 19 residues long. The CDR3 loop is CASSSKRGGRLEAYNEQFF. The CDR3 DNA sequence: TGTGCCAGCAGCTCGAAGCGGGGGGGCCGATTGGAGGCCTACAATGAGCAGTTCTTC.

This chain connects TRBV13 to TRBJ1-4, with 11 bases identical to TRBD1. This CDR3 is built from 15 residues. Germline V CDR1 and CDR2: PRHDT, FYEKMQ (reference sequence). The V segment lost 5 bases and the J segment 8 bases; nucleotides outside the gene matches: 7. The CDR3 sequence is CASSPSDRGREKLFF. The CDR3 DNA is TGTGCCAGCAGCCCATCGGACAGGGGGCGAGAAAAACTGTTTTTT.

The CDR3 DNA reads as TGTGCCAGCAGCTTAGTAGGTGGTCAGGTCTACGAGCAGTACTTC. Protein product: CASSLVGGQVYEQYF. This chain joins TRBV7-9 and TRBJ2-7; D is unclear. Trimming pared 1 base from V and 3 bases from J, leaving 13 bases between. The CDR3 covers 15 residues. From germline, CDR1 is SEHNR and CDR2 FQNEAQ (reference sequence).

This clonotype was seen only a few times. The chain carries TRBV7-2 and TRBJ1-3; D perhaps matches TRBD1 (5 bases). Germline-derived CDR1 and CDR2 are SGHTA and FQGNSA. V lost 3 bases and J 0 bases, leaving 12 bases between the germline ends. The CDR3 sequence is 16 residues long. The CDR3 coding sequence is TGTGCCAGCAGCTTCCCACAGGCGAGCTCTGGAAACACCATATATTTT. This codes for CASSFPQASSGNTIYF. Complete variable domain (other parts from reference TRBV7-2 and TRBJ1-3): GAGVSQSPSNKVTEKGKDVELRCDPISGHTALYWYRQSLGQGLEFLIYFQGNSAPDKSGLPSDRFSAERTGGSVSTLTIQRTQQEDSAVYLCASSFPQASSGNTIYFGEGSWLTVV.

V gene TRBV3-1 combines with J gene TRBJ1-1; D call uncertain. Germline V gene lookup returns CDR1 LGHDT and CDR2 YNNKEL (reference sequence). The CDR3 has 14 amino acids. Trimming removed 1 base from V and 3 bases from J, with 9 bases in between. In DNA form, the CDR3 reads TGTGCCAGCAGCCAAGGTCCCGGAGACACTGAAGCTTTCTTT. Amino acids: CASSQGPGDTEAFF.

The gene calls are TRBV11-2 and TRBJ2-1, with D perhaps assigned TRBD1 or TRBD2 (9 bases each). Germline V gives CDR1 SGHAT, CDR2 FQNNGV. The V end lost 2 bases, the J end lost 7 bases, and 33 bases lay between the germline ends. This CDR3 is built from 21 residues. The CDR3 DNA is TGTGCCAGCAGCTTAACTTGGTGGACAGGGGATGCGGGGGGGGACGGGAATGAGCAGTTCTTC. Protein product: CASSLTWWTGDAGGDGNEQFF.

The rearrangement uses TRBV7-9 and TRBJ2-1; maybe TRBD2 (5 bases). The germline CDR1 and CDR2 sequences are SEHNR and FQNEAQ (reference sequence). The CDR3 spans 12 residues. V gave up 7 bases and J gave up 7 bases, with 11 bases separating them. CDR3 coding DNA: TGTGCCAGCACCCTTCTAGCAAATGAGCAGTTCTTC. This sequence encodes CASTLLANEQFF.

This clonotype came up many times. This chain joins TRBV7-8 and TRBJ1-5; TRBD1 matches at 9 bases. Unmatched junction bases numbered 11, after V lost 5 bases and J lost 0 bases. The V gene's germline CDR1 is SGHVS and CDR2 FQNEAQ. The CDR3 contains 18 residues. The CDR3 spells CASSPRTGVVYSNQPQHF. The CDR3 DNA follows: TGTGCCAGCAGCCCAAGGACAGGGGTGGTATATAGCAATCAGCCCCAGCATTTT.

The CDR3 is CASSTQAAGRSLYTDTQYF. The CDR3 DNA follows: TGTGCCAGCAGTACGCAGGCCGCTGGACGGTCTCTATACACAGATACGCAGTATTTT. The V call is TRBV28, the J call TRBJ2-3; D gene ambiguous. The CDR3 spans 19 residues. V lost 5 bases and J lost 2, with 26 bases in between. CDR1 MDHEN and CDR2 SYDVKM come from the germline V gene.

The rearrangement uses TRBV28 and TRBJ2-2, with a possible D match to TRBD2 (6 bases). The CDR3 is 15 amino acids. V was shortened by 7 bases and J by 1 base, with 13 bases between the two germline ends. Germline lookup yields CDR1 MDHEN and CDR2 SYDVKM. This chain's CDR3 is CASTVGGQNTGELFF. CDR3 sequence (DNA): TGTGCCAGCACCGTGGGAGGCCAGAACACCGGGGAGCTGTTTTTT.

The CDR3 here is CASSYKLGVEAFF. CDR3 DNA: TGTGCCAGCAGTTACAAACTTGGGGTAGAAGCTTTCTTT. The rearrangement links TRBV6-5 to TRBJ1-1; D ambiguous. Per germline, CDR1 MNHEY and CDR2 SVGAGI. This CDR3 comprises 13 residues. The V and J ends lost 2 bases and 8 bases respectively, with 12 bases between them.

This clonotype was found a few times. The chain is built from TRBV28 and TRBJ2-1, with TRBD1 identical over 10 bases. V was pared by 5 bases and J by 7 bases, with 11 bases of the junction left unmatched. The germline V gene encodes CDR1 MDHEN and CDR2 SYDVKM. The length of the CDR3 is 16 residues. CDR3 DNA: TGTGCCAGCAGTCGATTCGGGACAGGGGAGGTAAATGAGCAGTTCTTC. Translation: CASSRFGTGEVNEQFF.

For this clonotype: At one end, the junction sequence differs from germline, possibly due to a read error. Here the CDR3 DNA reads TGTGCCAGCAGCGGGACTAAGGCCGGGATCAATCAGCAGTTCTTC. Translated, it gives CASSGTKAGINQQFF. The rearrangement links TRBV6-6 to TRBJ2-1; 7 nucleotides match TRBD2. Per germline, CDR1 MNHNY and CDR2 SVGAGI (reference sequence). The CDR3 consists of 15 residues.

The V and J genes are TRBV27 and TRBJ2-1; D may be TRBD1 or TRBD2 (7 bases each). This CDR3 region has 16 residues. Trimming pared 9 bases from V and 0 bases from J, leaving 18 bases between. The V gene's germline CDR1 is MNHEY and CDR2 SMNVEV (reference sequence). CDR3 residues: CASSKGRDSSYNEQFF. Here the CDR3 DNA reads TGTGCCAGTTCTAAGGGGAGGGACAGCTCCTACAATGAGCAGTTCTTC.